These 30 T cell receptor beta chains originate from one sample sequenced in a study of blood T cell repertoires in COVID-19. The method was immunoSEQ multiplex PCR; TCRdb's version includes in-frame clones alone and lacks a portion of them. Seen here are roughly 360,000 clones, about 89% observed once, and the top ten hold 1.3%. Source material: PBMCs or T cells enriched from blood (not recorded which). The receptors originated from a young man who had recovered from COVID-19.

The rearrangement joins TRBV19 to TRBJ1-2; maybe TRBD1 (6 bases). Deletions cut 0 bases from V and 3 bases from J, with 11 bases between. The CDR3 sequence is 15 residues long. The germline gives CDR1 LNHDA, CDR2 SQIVND (reference sequence). The CDR3 nucleotides read TGTGCCAGTAGTATAGATGCCGACAGGTACTATGGCTACACCTTC. It codes for CASSIDADRYYGYTF.

In its sample, this clone was seen once. This sequence joins TRBV19 and TRBJ1-2; tentative D call: TRBD1 (5 bases). The CDR3 consists of 12 residues. Deletions cut 5 bases from V and 4 bases from J, with 8 bases between. Germline V gives CDR1 LNHDA, CDR2 SQIVND (reference sequence). DNA for the CDR3: TGTGCCAGTAGTGGGGCAGTCTATGGCTACACCTTC. Protein sequence: CASSGAVYGYTF.

The chain uses TRBV10-3 and TRBJ1-3; D ambiguous. Germline V gene sequence: CDR1 ENHRY, CDR2 SYGVKD. With 0 bases removed from V and 0 bases from J, the gap between germline ends came to 6 bases. This CDR3 spans 15 amino acids. The CDR3 DNA is TGTGCCATCAGTGAGTCCCGGAGCTCTGGAAACACCATATATTTT. It yields the protein CAISESRSSGNTIYF.

The chain joins TRBV3-1 (or the pseudogene TRBV3-2) to TRBJ1-2; D unclear. Trimming cost V 2 bases and J 5 bases, with 12 bases left between them. The CDR3 runs 14 residues. The germline V gene has CDR1 LGHDT and CDR2 YNNKEL (reference sequence). The CDR3 loop reads CASSQSEVGYGYTF. In DNA form, the CDR3 reads TGTGCCAGCAGCCAAAGTGAGGTCGGGTATGGCTACACCTTC.

CDR3 region: CASSTGTGRSEQYF. The DNA of the CDR3 is TGTGCCAGCAGTACTGGGACAGGGAGAAGCGAGCAGTACTTC. V gene TRBV6-5 combines with J gene TRBJ2-7, with TRBD1 matching 9 bases. V lost 5 bases and J lost 6; bases outside the gene matches: 8. Germline assignment: CDR1 MNHEY and CDR2 SVGAGI. The CDR3 length is 14 residues.

This sequence joins TRBV27 and TRBJ1-2; no clear D. Trimming shortened V by 6 bases and J by 0 bases, and 17 bases separated the two germline ends. The germline CDR1 and CDR2 sequences are MNHEY and SMNVEV (reference sequence). The CDR3 is 16 residues long. This chain's CDR3 is CASSLAFPPANYGYTF. DNA of the CDR3: TGTGCCAGCAGCCTGGCCTTCCCGCCAGCTAACTATGGCTACACCTTC.

The chain combines TRBV9 with TRBJ2-3; 10 positions match TRBD2. The CDR3 covers 16 residues. Germline CDR1 is SGDLS and CDR2 is YYNGEE. In nucleotides, the CDR3 is TGTCCCACCAGCGTAATAAGCGGGGGGGGTTCAGATACGCAGTATTTT. This translates into CPTSVISGGGSDTQYF. Variable domain in full (rest from reference TRBV9 and TRBJ2-3): DSGVTQTPKHLITATGQRVTLRCSPRSGDLSVYWYQQSLDQGLQFLIQYYNGEERAKGNILERFSAQQFPDLHSELNLSSLELGDSALYFCPTSVISGGGSDTQYFGPGTRLTVL.

Note on this clone: This same CDR3 is encoded by further DNA sequences in the sample. The V call is TRBV9, the J call TRBJ2-1, with a possible D match to TRBD1 (5 bases). Germline loops: CDR1 SGDLS, CDR2 YYNGEE. The CDR3 sequence is 13 residues long. V lost 0 bases to trimming and J lost 6 bases, with 7 bases between them. This chain's CDR3 is CASSVGQGNEQFF. The CDR3 region has the DNA TGTGCCAGCAGCGTAGGGCAGGGCAATGAGCAGTTCTTC.

The chain combines TRBV29-1 with TRBJ1-1; unclear D gene. The germline V gene encodes CDR1 SQVTM and CDR2 ANQGSEA. The V gene lost 2 bases and the J gene lost 5 bases, with 9 bases spanning the gap. This CDR3 region has 12 residues. The CDR3 loop reads CSVEWRGTEAFF. CDR3 nucleotide sequence: TGCAGCGTTGAATGGAGAGGGACTGAAGCTTTCTTT.

The gene calls are TRBV30 and TRBJ2-7, with D hard to call. Per germline, CDR1 GTSNPN and CDR2 SVGIG (reference sequence). The CDR3 consists of 12 residues. Trimming cost V 1 base and J 3 bases, with 7 bases left between them. The CDR3 here is CAWSGLLYEQYF. CDR3 coding DNA: TGTGCCTGGAGTGGTCTCCTCTACGAGCAGTACTTC.

The chain uses TRBV6-2 or TRBV6-3 and TRBJ1-5; TRBD1 is a possible D gene (6 bases). The CDR3 sequence is 14 residues long. V was shortened by 3 bases and J by 9 bases, with 15 bases between the two germline ends. Germline V gene data show CDR1 as MNHEY and CDR2 as SVGEGT. CDR3 bases: TGTGCCAGCAGTTATTTGACAGGCCAGGGGCCCCAGCATTTT. Protein product: CASSYLTGQGPQHF.

Turning to this clone: In the same sample, other DNA sequences code for this CDR3. The rearrangement links TRBV6-2 or TRBV6-3 to TRBJ2-3; D is undetermined. The CDR3 length is 14 residues. Germline-derived CDR1 and CDR2 are MNHEY and SVGEGT. Trimming cost V 0 bases and J 1 base, with 5 bases left between them. As DNA, the CDR3 is TGTGCCAGCAGTTACTCGCCGGGCACAGATACGCAGTATTTT. Translated: CASSYSPGTDTQYF.

The V gene is TRBV28, the J gene TRBJ1-4, with D perhaps TRBD1 (6 bases). The V gene's germline CDR1 is MDHEN and CDR2 SYDVKM. The V gene lost 4 bases and the J gene lost 4 bases, with 10 bases spanning the gap. CDR3 length: 14 amino acids. CDR3 sequence: CASSSGAVNEKLFF. As DNA, the CDR3 is TGTGCCAGCAGTTCAGGGGCCGTTAATGAAAAACTGTTTTTT.

This chain connects TRBV7-8 to TRBJ1-1; D unresolved. V lost 1 base and J lost 7, with 10 bases in between. There are 13 residues in the CDR3. Germline V gene lookup returns CDR1 SGHVS and CDR2 FQNEAQ. This chain's CDR3 is CASSLEVAGEAFF. The DNA for the CDR3 is TGTGCCAGCAGCTTAGAGGTCGCGGGTGAAGCTTTCTTT.

The chain uses TRBV2 and TRBJ1-2; D possibly corresponds to TRBD1 (6 bases). With 4 bases removed from V and 7 bases from J, the gap between germline ends came to 19 bases. CDR3 size: 15 residues. Germline V lookup: CDR1 SNHLY, CDR2 FYNNEI. This CDR3 reads CASSVLTGSNLGYTF. CDR3 bases: TGTGCCAGCAGTGTCCTCACAGGGAGTAATCTTGGCTACACCTTC.

The chain employs TRBV7-9 and TRBJ1-3; D is possibly TRBD1 (6 bases). The length of the CDR3 is 15 residues. Trimming cost V 1 base and J 4 bases, with 11 bases left between them. From germline, CDR1 is SEHNR and CDR2 FQNEAQ (reference sequence). CDR3 coding DNA: TGTGCCAGCAGCTTAGGAACAGGGCGAGGAAACACCATATATTTT. Its protein is CASSLGTGRGNTIYF.

This sequence joins TRBV7-9 and TRBJ1-6; D is unclear. With 4 bases removed from V and 2 bases from J, the gap between germline ends came to 21 bases. Germline assignment: CDR1 SEHNR and CDR2 FQNEAQ (reference sequence). This CDR3 is 19 amino acids long. This CDR3 is CASSSPVSGSVTYNSPLHF. CDR3 DNA: TGTGCCAGCAGCTCCCCCGTATCAGGATCGGTAACCTATAATTCACCCCTCCACTTT.

The chain links TRBV9 to TRBJ2-3, with 7 bases lining up with TRBD2. CDR1 SGDLS and CDR2 YYNGEE come from the germline V gene. This CDR3 comprises 16 residues. The junction had 9 bases not matched to a gene; V was cut back by 3 bases and J by 2 bases. In nucleotides, the CDR3 is TGTGCCAGCAGCGAGCTCCCTCGGGGGGACACAGATACGCAGTATTTT. It yields the protein CASSELPRGDTDTQYF.

The chain combines TRBV6-2 or TRBV6-3 with TRBJ1-1, with D possibly TRBD1 on 6 matching bases. Germline V gives CDR1 MNHEY, CDR2 SVGEGT. CDR3 size: 14 residues. V shed 5 bases and J shed 1 base, with 11 bases lying between them. The CDR3 coding sequence is TGTGCCAGCAGTAAACAGGGTAAGAACACTGAAGCTTTCTTT. It translates to CASSKQGKNTEAFF.

This clone was seen more than once but under ten times. This chain uses TRBV5-1 with TRBJ1-1; D not certain. V dropped 2 bases and J dropped 4 bases, with 12 bases sitting between them. The CDR3 is 14 amino acids. Germline assignment: CDR1 SGHRS and CDR2 YFSETQ. CDR3 DNA sequence: TGCGCCAGCAGCTTTTCGGCCATAGCCACTGAAGCTTTCTTT. Translated, it gives CASSFSAIATEAFF.

The chain recombines TRBV11-1 with TRBJ1-2; TRBD1 is a possible D gene (5 bases). Trimming took off 5 bases at V and 0 bases at J, with 16 bases between the two ends. The CDR3 totals 16 residues. CDR1 SGHAT and CDR2 FQDESV come from the germline V gene (reference sequence). For the CDR3, the DNA is TGTGCCAGCAGCATATCTGTCCAGGGCGCTAACTATGGCTACACCTTC. Translating gives CASSISVQGANYGYTF.

The chain couples TRBV5-1 to TRBJ1-2, with D tentatively TRBD1 (6 bases). This CDR3 has 15 amino acids. Germline V gene lookup returns CDR1 SGHRS and CDR2 YFSETQ. Trimming took 4 bases from V and 2 from J, leaving 15 bases between them. The CDR3 loop reads CASSAGTQVNYGYTF. The DNA for the CDR3 is TGCGCCAGCAGCGCTGGGACACAAGTAAACTATGGCTACACCTTC.

The chain recombines TRBV7-9 with TRBJ1-2, with D perhaps TRBD1 (5 bases). CDR1 and CDR2 from the germline V gene are SEHNR and FQNEAQ (reference sequence). The CDR3 has 12 amino acids. Trimming left V 1 base short and J 14 bases short, with 14 bases between. The CDR3 region is CASSLGPTGHTF. CDR3 nucleotide sequence: TGTGCCAGCAGCTTAGGTCCGACCGGACATACCTTC.

This chain uses TRBV18 with TRBJ1-4, with TRBD1 matching over 10 bases. CDR3 length: 15 amino acids. J was trimmed by 7 bases and V by 6 bases; bases with no gene match: 8. The germline V gene has CDR1 KGHSH and CDR2 LQKENI. CDR3 loop: CASSPRTGGGEKLFF. CDR3 nucleotides: TGTGCCAGCTCCCCCAGGACAGGGGGAGGTGAAAAACTGTTTTTT.

V usage is TRBV6-5 and J usage is TRBJ2-1, with D possibly TRBD2 on 6 matching bases. The ends were cut back, 4 bases at V and 8 bases at J, with 18 bases in the middle. Germline V gives CDR1 MNHEY, CDR2 SVGAGI. The CDR3 totals 15 residues. Here the CDR3 DNA reads TGTGCCAGCAGTTTTAGGGGACTCGCGAGGGATGAGCAGTTCTTC. Its translation is CASSFRGLARDEQFF.

This clone appeared once. The chain couples TRBV11-2 to TRBJ1-2; TRBD1 matches at 10 bases. CDR1 and CDR2 (germline): SGHAT, FQNNGV. This CDR3 region has 15 residues. With 2 bases clipped from V and 6 bases from J, the junction kept 6 bases outside the gene matches. Here the CDR3 DNA reads TGTGCCAGCAGCTTATGGGGGACAGGGGAAGATGGCTACACCTTC. It codes for CASSLWGTGEDGYTF.

V is TRBV30 and J is TRBJ1-2; possible D gene TRBD1, 6 bases. The CDR3 is made up of 14 amino acids. Trimming took 5 bases from V and 8 from J, leaving 21 bases between them. Per the germline V gene, CDR1 is GTSNPN and CDR2 is SVGIG (reference sequence). CDR3 nucleotides: TGTGCCTGGCGAGAGGTAGGCAGGGGAGACGGCTACACCTTC. Its protein product is CAWREVGRGDGYTF.

The chain employs TRBV9 and TRBJ2-1; perhaps TRBD1 as D (6 bases). The CDR3 is 15 residues long. Trimming stripped 2 bases from V and 6 bases from J, with 15 bases between. Germline CDR1 and CDR2: SGDLS and YYNGEE. CDR3 loop: CASSVGGPLRNEQFF. CDR3 sequence (DNA): TGTGCCAGCAGCGTTGGGGGCCCTCTACGCAATGAGCAGTTCTTC.

The rearrangement uses TRBV30 and TRBJ1-3, with D possibly being TRBD1 (5 bases). The CDR3 runs 13 residues. V lost 4 bases, J lost 3 bases, and 10 bases lay in between. Germline V gene lookup returns CDR1 GTSNPN and CDR2 SVGIG (reference sequence). The CDR3 spells CAWTKGVGNTIYF. CDR3 in DNA: TGTGCCTGGACCAAAGGGGTTGGAAACACCATATATTTT.

The rearrangement uses TRBV7-2 and TRBJ2-5; weak D call: TRBD1 (6 bases). CDR1 SGHTA and CDR2 FQGNSA come from the germline V gene. The CDR3 length is 13 residues. V was trimmed by 5 bases and J by 5 bases, leaving 12 bases between them. The CDR3 protein is CASSHNGGETQYF. The CDR3 bases are TGTGCCAGCAGCCACAATGGGGGCGAGACCCAGTACTTC.